This T cell receptor beta chain comes out of a study of T cell responses to AZD1222 COVID-19 vaccine. Study-level results: The donor group comprised mostly white British people and more females; the analysis possibly underestimated clonal diversity. Targets within unmutated variant regions were reportedly found for nearly half of spike-specific TCRs.

Remarks on this clone: No antigen is known for it.

Using immunoSEQ multiplex PCR, the repertoire was profiled, and TCRdb retains in-frame clones only, with some absent. The sample has about 99,000 clones, 90% to 95% seen once; the top ten hold about an eighth. From germline, CDR1 is MNHEY and CDR2 SMNVEV (reference sequence). V was cut by 0 bases and J by 3 bases, with 12 bases left in between. The CDR3 spans 15 residues. This sequence originates from an adult in good health. The chain links TRBV27 to TRBJ2-7; D is possibly TRBD2 (5 bases). This material consisted of peripheral blood, taken on day 0 of AZD1222 vaccination. The CDR3 bases are TGTGCCAGCAGTTTATCGGGCGTCCGGGACTACGAGCAGTACTTC. Protein: CASSLSGVRDYEQYF.